This is a list of T cell receptor beta chains from one sample in a study of T cell responses to AZD1222 COVID-19 vaccine. The assay was immunoSEQ multiplex PCR, and TCRdb's table has in-frame clones only and misses some. The sample comprises about 120,000 clones, under 95% of which are singletons, and roughly 5.7% rests with the top ten. The sample in question was peripheral blood, obtained on day 0 of AZD1222 vaccination. The receptors were gathered from an adult in good health. The CDR3 runs from the conserved cysteine through the conserved F or W. Fields, in order: CDR3 protein, CDR3 DNA, J gene, V gene, D gene, clone size. The D gene is left open where the match is weak. Clone size is not always given. Where it is, it says once, few, many or a class for expanded clones.

CDR3: CASSQRGGQPQHF
DNA: TGTGCCAGCAGTCAGAGGGGCGGTCAGCCCCAGCATTTT
J: TRBJ1-5
V: TRBV12-3/TRBV12-4
D: -
size: -

CDR3: CATRVDSSYEQYF
DNA: TGTGCCACCAGGGTGGACAGCTCCTACGAGCAGTACTTC
J: TRBJ2-7
V: TRBV15
D: -
size: -

CDR3: CASRAQTVSSYNSPLHF
DNA: TGTGCCAGCAGGGCACAGACCGTCAGCTCCTATAATTCACCCCTCCACTTT
J: TRBJ1-6
V: TRBV27
D: -
size: -

CDR3: CASSVPGGYQPQHF
DNA: TGTGCCAGCAGCGTCCCAGGGGGCTATCAGCCCCAGCATTTT
J: TRBJ1-5
V: TRBV9
D: TRBD1
size: -

CDR3: CASNGDWTGELFF
DNA: TGTGCCAGTAATGGGGATTGGACCGGGGAGCTGTTTTTT
J: TRBJ2-2
V: TRBV19
D: -
size: -

CDR3: CASSLATLGVNTEAFF
DNA: TGCGCCAGCAGCTTGGCCACTCTCGGGGTGAACACTGAAGCTTTCTTT
J: TRBJ1-1
V: TRBV5-1
D: -
size: once

CDR3: CASSGGSGPSSYNSPLHF
DNA: TGTGCCAGCAGCGGAGGATCAGGCCCAAGCTCCTATAATTCACCCCTCCACTTT
J: TRBJ1-6
V: TRBV9
D: -
size: -

CDR3: CASSLGASSSTDTQYF
DNA: TGTGCCAGCAGCTTAGGGGCCAGCTCTAGCACAGATACGCAGTATTTT
J: TRBJ2-3
V: TRBV13
D: -
size: -

CDR3: CSVGGGTGLQETQYF
DNA: TGCAGCGTTGGAGGCGGGACAGGGCTTCAAGAGACCCAGTACTTC
J: TRBJ2-5
V: TRBV29-1
D: TRBD1
size: -

CDR3: CASSQGENTEAFF
DNA: TGTGCCAGCTCACAGGGGGAGAACACTGAAGCTTTCTTT
J: TRBJ1-1
V: TRBV2
D: TRBD1
size: -

CDR3: CASSPNLQRQETQYF
DNA: TGTGCCAGCTCACCGAACCTTCAGAGACAAGAGACCCAGTACTTC
J: TRBJ2-5
V: TRBV18
D: -
size: -

CDR3: CAWSTTGISQKLFF
DNA: TGTGCCTGGAGTACCACGGGCATCAGTCAAAAACTGTTTTTT
J: TRBJ1-4
V: TRBV30
D: -
size: -

CDR3: CASSRDKPTATNEKLFF
DNA: TGTGCCAGCAGCCGGGACAAGCCAACCGCAACTAATGAAAAACTGTTTTTT
J: TRBJ1-4
V: TRBV2
D: -
size: -

CDR3: CASSESGGVYNEQFF
DNA: TGTGCCAGCAGTGAAAGTGGCGGGGTCTACAATGAGCAGTTCTTC
J: TRBJ2-1
V: TRBV25-1
D: -
size: -

CDR3: CASSPTGVGGYEQYF
DNA: TGTGCCAGCTCACCAACAGGAGTCGGCGGCTACGAGCAGTACTTC
J: TRBJ2-7
V: TRBV18
D: -
size: few

CDR3: CATGTGSYEQYF
DNA: TGTGCCACTGGGACAGGGTCCTACGAGCAGTACTTC
J: TRBJ2-7
V: TRBV2
D: TRBD1
size: -

CDR3: CASSISGTLEAFF
DNA: TGTGCCAGCAGTATTTCCGGGACGCTGGAAGCTTTCTTT
J: TRBJ1-1
V: TRBV6-5
D: -
size: -

CDR3: CASRGTSGAISEQFF
DNA: TGTGCCAGCAGGGGTACTAGCGGGGCGATCAGTGAGCAGTTCTTC
J: TRBJ2-1
V: TRBV2
D: TRBD2
size: -

CDR3: CASSQENSDTEAFF
DNA: TGCGCCAGCAGCCAAGAGAACAGTGACACTGAAGCTTTCTTT
J: TRBJ1-1
V: TRBV4-1
D: -
size: -

CDR3: CASSLSGAPTGELFF
DNA: TGTGCCAGCAGTTTATCAGGTGCCCCCACCGGGGAGCTGTTTTTT
J: TRBJ2-2
V: TRBV27
D: -
size: -

CDR3: CATRQGQETQYF
DNA: TGTGCCACCAGGCAGGGACAAGAGACCCAGTACTTC
J: TRBJ2-5
V: TRBV28
D: -
size: -

CDR3: CAWSVGVPTSGNTIYF
DNA: TGTGCCTGGAGTGTGGGGGTCCCAACCTCTGGAAACACCATATATTTT
J: TRBJ1-3
V: TRBV30
D: -
size: once

CDR3: CASSYEANSPLHF
DNA: TGTGCCAGCAGTTACGAGGCGAATTCACCCCTCCACTTT
J: TRBJ1-6
V: TRBV6-5
D: -
size: -

CDR3: CASSEGKNTEAFF
DNA: TGTGCCAGCAGTGAAGGTAAGAACACTGAAGCTTTCTTT
J: TRBJ1-1
V: TRBV2
D: -
size: -

CDR3: CASSVDPTTTEAFF
DNA: TGTGCCAGCAGCGTAGACCCTACTACCACTGAAGCTTTCTTT
J: TRBJ1-1
V: TRBV9
D: -
size: -

CDR3: CASSLQDSMNTEAFF
DNA: TGTGCCAGCTCCCTCCAGGACAGTATGAACACTGAAGCTTTCTTT
J: TRBJ1-1
V: TRBV18
D: -
size: -

CDR3: CASSLGKTGRFGGELFF
DNA: TGTGCCAGCAGCTTAGGTAAGACAGGGCGGTTCGGCGGGGAGCTGTTTTTT
J: TRBJ2-2
V: TRBV7-9
D: TRBD1
size: -

CDR3: CASSSDGGQPQHF
DNA: TGCGCCAGCAGCTCGGACGGTGGCCAGCCCCAGCATTTT
J: TRBJ1-5
V: TRBV5-1
D: -
size: -

CDR3: CASSPFIGSYYGYTF
DNA: TGTGCCAGCAGCCCGTTCATAGGGAGTTATTATGGCTACACCTTC
J: TRBJ1-2
V: TRBV11-2
D: -
size: -

CDR3: CASSEDVWGQLLLNTEAFF
DNA: TGTGCCAGCAGTGAAGATGTTTGGGGTCAGTTACTATTGAACACTGAAGCTTTCTTT
J: TRBJ1-1
V: TRBV6-1
D: -
size: -

CDR3: CASSIGGSRNQPQHF
DNA: TGTGCCAGCAGTATAGGCGGTTCCCGGAATCAGCCCCAGCATTTT
J: TRBJ1-5
V: TRBV28
D: -
size: -

CDR3: CASSLGGTIYF
DNA: TGTGCCAGCAGTTTGGGAGGGACCATTTACTTT
J: TRBJ1-6
V: TRBV13
D: -
size: many

CDR3: CSASTPNEQFF
DNA: TGCAGTGCTAGTACCCCCAATGAGCAGTTCTTC
J: TRBJ2-1
V: TRBV20-1
D: -
size: -

CDR3: CASTGGANYGYTF
DNA: TGCGCCAGCACCGGGGGGGCTAACTATGGCTACACCTTC
J: TRBJ1-2
V: TRBV10-2
D: -
size: -

CDR3: CASIKYEDYGYTF
DNA: TGTGCCAGCATAAAGTACGAGGACTATGGCTACACCTTC
J: TRBJ1-2
V: TRBV6-5
D: -
size: -

CDR3: CASSQGPDTEAFF
DNA: TGTGCCAGCAGCCAAGGGCCTGACACTGAAGCTTTCTTT
J: TRBJ1-1
V: TRBV3-1/TRBV3-2
D: -
size: -

CDR3: CASSFLSYEQYF
DNA: TGTGCCAGCAGCTTCCTCTCCTACGAGCAGTACTTC
J: TRBJ2-7
V: TRBV7-9
D: -
size: -

CDR3: CASSWESGRIYNEQFF
DNA: TGTGCCAGCAGTTGGGAGTCAGGTAGAATCTACAATGAGCAGTTCTTC
J: TRBJ2-1
V: TRBV27
D: -
size: -

CDR3: CAWSVGTAQIYGYTF
DNA: TGTGCCTGGAGTGTAGGGACAGCACAAATTTATGGCTACACCTTC
J: TRBJ1-2
V: TRBV30
D: TRBD1
size: -

CDR3: CAWSGPSNEQFF
DNA: TGTGCCTGGAGTGGCCCGAGCAATGAGCAGTTCTTC
J: TRBJ2-1
V: TRBV30
D: -
size: -

CDR3: CASSLTRTVLNEKLFF
DNA: TGTGCCAGCAGCTTAACCCGGACAGTTTTGAATGAAAAACTGTTTTTT
J: TRBJ1-4
V: TRBV7-8
D: -
size: few

CDR3: CASSFGGQTNTEAFF
DNA: TGTGCCAGCAGCTTCGGGGGACAGACGAACACTGAAGCTTTCTTT
J: TRBJ1-1
V: TRBV5-4
D: TRBD1
size: -

CDR3: CASSYGGTDTQYF
DNA: TGTGCCAGCAGTTATGGGGGGACGGATACGCAGTATTTT
J: TRBJ2-3
V: TRBV27
D: -
size: -

CDR3: CASRSEGGFGNQPQHF
DNA: TGTGCCAGCAGATCTGAGGGGGGATTTGGCAATCAGCCCCAGCATTTT
J: TRBJ1-5
V: TRBV2
D: -
size: -

CDR3: CASSSLQGANEQYF
DNA: TGTGCCAGCAGTTCCCTACAGGGGGCGAACGAGCAGTACTTC
J: TRBJ2-7
V: TRBV6-5
D: TRBD1
size: -

CDR3: CASSLNPSTSSYNSPLHF
DNA: TGTGCCAGCAGCTTAAATCCCAGCACGAGCTCCTATAATTCACCCCTCCACTTT
J: TRBJ1-6
V: TRBV7-6
D: -
size: -

CDR3: CASSAPTGTYTGKLFF
DNA: TGTGCCAGCAGTGCCCCGACAGGTACCTACACGGGAAAACTGTTTTTT
J: TRBJ1-4
V: TRBV2
D: -
size: -

CDR3: CASRGDSGANVLTF
DNA: TGTGCCAGCAGGGGTGACTCTGGGGCCAACGTCCTGACTTTC
J: TRBJ2-6
V: TRBV6-5
D: -
size: -

CDR3: CSVDGGAGETQYF
DNA: TGCAGCGTTGATGGGGGGGCTGGGGAGACCCAGTACTTC
J: TRBJ2-5
V: TRBV29-1
D: -
size: -

CDR3: CASSLIVGTNYGYTF
DNA: TGTGCCAGCAGCTTAATAGTTGGTACTAACTATGGCTACACCTTC
J: TRBJ1-2
V: TRBV11-2
D: -
size: -

CDR3: CASRAYNEQFF
DNA: TGCGCCAGCAGGGCCTACAATGAGCAGTTCTTC
J: TRBJ2-1
V: TRBV10-2
D: -
size: -

CDR3: CASSLGALGGQVQPQHF
DNA: TGTGCCAGCAGCTTAGGGGCACTCGGGGGGCAAGTACAGCCCCAGCATTTT
J: TRBJ1-5
V: TRBV11-2
D: -
size: -